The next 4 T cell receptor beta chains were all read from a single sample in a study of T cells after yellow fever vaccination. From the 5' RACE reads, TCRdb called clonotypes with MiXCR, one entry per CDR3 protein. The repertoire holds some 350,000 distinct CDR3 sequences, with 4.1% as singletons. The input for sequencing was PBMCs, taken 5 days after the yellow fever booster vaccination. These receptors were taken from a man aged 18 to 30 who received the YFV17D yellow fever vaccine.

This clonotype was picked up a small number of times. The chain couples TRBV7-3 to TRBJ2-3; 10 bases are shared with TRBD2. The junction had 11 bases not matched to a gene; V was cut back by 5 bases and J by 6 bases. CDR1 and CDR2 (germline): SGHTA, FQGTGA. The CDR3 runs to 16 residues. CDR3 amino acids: CASSHPGLAGVDTQYF. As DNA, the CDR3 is TGTGCCAGCAGCCACCCGGGGCTAGCGGGGGTGGATACGCAGTATTTT.

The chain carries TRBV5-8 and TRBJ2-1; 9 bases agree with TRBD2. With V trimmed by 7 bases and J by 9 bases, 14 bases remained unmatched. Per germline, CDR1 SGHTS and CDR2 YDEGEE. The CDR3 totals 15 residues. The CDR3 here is CASSAGLAGRSEQFF. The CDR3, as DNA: TGTGCCAGCTCAGCGGGTCTAGCGGGGCGTAGTGAGCAGTTCTTC.

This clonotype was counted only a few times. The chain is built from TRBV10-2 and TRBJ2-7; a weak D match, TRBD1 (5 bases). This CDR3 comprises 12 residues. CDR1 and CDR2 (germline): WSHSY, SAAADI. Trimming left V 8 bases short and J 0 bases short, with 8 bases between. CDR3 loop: CASVGASYEQYF. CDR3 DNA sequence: TGCGCCAGCGTTGGGGCCTCCTACGAGCAGTACTTC.

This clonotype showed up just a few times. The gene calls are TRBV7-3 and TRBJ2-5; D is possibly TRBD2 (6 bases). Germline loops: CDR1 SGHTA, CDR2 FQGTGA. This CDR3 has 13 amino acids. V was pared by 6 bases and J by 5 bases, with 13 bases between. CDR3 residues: CASSQTRTETQYF. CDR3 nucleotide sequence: TGTGCCAGCAGTCAGACTAGAACTGAGACCCAGTACTTC. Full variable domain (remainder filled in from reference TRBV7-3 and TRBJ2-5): GAGVSQTPSNKVTEKGKYVELRCDPISGHTALYWYRQSLGQGPEFLIYFQGTGAADDSGLPNDRFFAVRPEGSVSTLKIQRTERGDSAVYLCASSQTRTETQYFGPGTRLLVL.